What follows are 15 T cell receptor beta chains derived from one specimen sequenced in a study of blood T cell repertoires in COVID-19. Here immunoSEQ multiplex PCR was the method, and the copy in TCRdb shows in-frame clones only, minus some. The repertoire holds 85,000 to 95,000 clones, with about 87% as singletons. Source material: peripheral blood. The receptors stem from a man between 60 and 75 years old with acute or convalescent COVID-19.

CDR3: CASSGLAGGQTSDTQYF. The CDR3 nucleotides are TGCGCCAGCAGTGGACTAGCGGGGGGTCAAACGTCAGATACGCAGTATTTT. The V call is TRBV10-1, the J call TRBJ2-3, with 13 bases aligning to TRBD2. V was clipped by 4 bases and J by 4 bases; unmatched bases: 8. The CDR3 contains 17 residues. In germline, CDR1 is WNHNN, CDR2 SYGVQD (reference sequence).

The V gene is TRBV6-5, the J gene TRBJ1-1, with TRBD1 matching over 8 bases. Per germline, CDR1 MNHEY and CDR2 SVGAGI. CDR3 length: 14 amino acids. Trimming removed 7 bases from V and 2 bases from J; junction bases left unmatched: 6. CDR3 in DNA: TGTGCCAGCAACTCCGGGACAGGAAACACTGAAGCTTTCTTT. This gives the protein CASNSGTGNTEAFF.

The gene calls are TRBV5-4 and TRBJ1-6, with 9 bases identical to TRBD1. This CDR3 has 16 residues. V dropped 3 bases and J dropped 5; count of bases not matched to a gene: 6. Germline V gives CDR1 SGHNT, CDR2 YYREEE (reference sequence). The CDR3 protein is CASSSGWDRDNSPLHF. CDR3 nucleotide sequence: TGTGCCAGCAGCTCTGGGTGGGACAGGGATAATTCACCCCTCCACTTT. The full variable domain, in which reference TRBV5-4 and TRBJ1-6 provide the parts outside the CDR3, is ETGVTQSPTHLIKTRGQQVTLRCSSQSGHNTVSWYQQALGQGPQFIFQYYREEENGRGNFPPRFSGLQFPNYSSELNVNALELDDSALYLCASSSGWDRDNSPLHFGNGTRLTVT.

The rearrangement joins TRBV3-1 (or the pseudogene TRBV3-2) to TRBJ2-4; no firm D call. Germline CDR1 is LGHDT and CDR2 is YNNKEL (reference sequence). Trimming stripped 5 bases from V and 5 bases from J, with 22 bases between. This CDR3 contains 17 residues. The CDR3 here is CASSSGFPICKENIQYF. The CDR3 DNA follows: TGTGCCAGCAGCTCCGGGTTTCCCATTTGCAAAGAAAACATTCAGTACTTC.

The V call is TRBV11-1, the J call TRBJ2-5; D is possibly TRBD2 (6 bases). There are 16 residues in the CDR3. CDR1 is SGHAT, CDR2 FQDESV, per germline (reference sequence). Trimming pared 5 bases from V and 3 bases from J, leaving 19 bases between. DNA for the CDR3: TGTGCCAGCAGCCCCCTGGTGGGGGACTCTGAAGAGACCCAGTACTTC. Its protein product is CASSPLVGDSEETQYF.

Written as DNA, the CDR3 is TGTGCCAGCAATGGCTGGACTTCCTACGAGCAGTACTTC. Residues: CASNGWTSYEQYF. The chain is built from TRBV6-5 and TRBJ2-7, with D possibly TRBD2 on 5 matching bases. Germline V gene data show CDR1 as MNHEY and CDR2 as SVGAGI. The CDR3 consists of 13 residues. Trimming took 7 bases from V and 1 from J, leaving 11 bases between them.

The CDR3 nucleotides read TGTGCCACCAGCAGAAGACGGACTAGCGGGGGGTGGTACGAGCAGTACTTC. Translated, it gives CATSRRRTSGGWYEQYF. The J gene is TRBJ2-7, the V gene TRBV15; TRBD2 agrees at 14 bases. Trimming removed 2 bases from V and 4 bases from J; junction bases left unmatched: 7. Germline loops: CDR1 LNHNV, CDR2 YYDKDF (reference sequence). There are 17 residues in the CDR3. Full variable domain (missing parts from reference TRBV15 and TRBJ2-7): DAMVIQNPRYQVTQFGKPVTLSCSQTLNHNVMYWYQQKSSQAPKLLFHYYDKDFNNEADTPDNFQSRRPNTSFCFLDIRSPGLGDTAMYLCATSRRRTSGGWYEQYFGPGTRLTVT.

V and J are TRBV20-1 and TRBJ2-5; 13 bases line up with TRBD2. This CDR3 is built from 17 residues. The ends lost 3 bases at V and 5 bases at J; junction bases unmatched: 12. CDR1 DFQATT and CDR2 SNEGSKA come from the germline V gene (reference sequence). CDR3 loop: CSASPLTSGGPGETQYF. CDR3 nucleotide sequence: TGCAGTGCTAGTCCCTTGACTAGCGGGGGGCCAGGGGAGACCCAGTACTTC.

This clone showed up just once. The chain employs TRBV19 and TRBJ1-1, with 8 bases matching TRBD1. The junction had 5 bases not matched to a gene; V was cut back by 6 bases and J by 2 bases. CDR1 and CDR2 from the germline V gene are LNHDA and SQIVND (reference sequence). CDR3 length equals 14 residues. The CDR3 protein is CASRSQGANTEAFF. The DNA for the CDR3 is TGTGCCAGTAGAAGCCAGGGGGCAAACACTGAAGCTTTCTTT.

This chain connects TRBV11-2 to TRBJ2-7, with 14 positions matching TRBD2. Per the germline V gene, CDR1 is SGHAT and CDR2 is FQNNGV. The J segment lost 5 bases and the V segment lost 4 bases, leaving 16 bases of the junction unmatched. The CDR3 is 19 residues long. The CDR3 reads CASSWARRTRLAGGNEQYF. The CDR3 region has the DNA TGTGCCAGCAGCTGGGCCCGAAGAACGAGACTAGCGGGAGGGAACGAGCAGTACTTC.

This clone was detected a few times. The J gene is TRBJ2-1, the V gene TRBV11-2, with 7 bases matching TRBD2. There are 15 residues in the CDR3. From germline, CDR1 is SGHAT and CDR2 FQNNGV. V dropped 1 base and J dropped 9; count of bases not matched to a gene: 9. In DNA form, the CDR3 reads TGTGCCAGCAGCTTAGTGGGGGGAGGGCCCCCTGAGCAGTTCTTC. This sequence encodes CASSLVGGGPPEQFF.

The chain has TRBV25-1 and TRBJ1-2; a possible D gene is TRBD1 (5 bases). The germline V gene has CDR1 MGHDK and CDR2 SYGVNS. The CDR3 consists of 13 residues. V was clipped by 4 bases and J by 3 bases, with 9 bases between them. CDR3 sequence (DNA): TGTGCCAGCAGTGTGTACAGGTACTATGGCTACACCTTC. Amino acids: CASSVYRYYGYTF.

The chain employs TRBV11-2 and TRBJ2-1; tentative D call: TRBD1 (6 bases). V lost 1 base to trimming and J lost 7 bases, with 11 bases between them. This CDR3 contains 14 residues. Germline V lookup: CDR1 SGHAT, CDR2 FQNNGV. The CDR3 DNA sequence: TGTGCCAGCAGCTTAGGGGGCAGGGGTAATGAGCAGTTCTTC. This encodes CASSLGGRGNEQFF.

The rearrangement uses TRBV19 and TRBJ1-5; D is uncertain. This CDR3 contains 15 residues. Trimming took 1 base from V and 3 from J, leaving 10 bases between them. Germline V lookup: CDR1 LNHDA, CDR2 SQIVND (reference sequence). The CDR3 coding sequence is TGTGCCAGTAGTATAGTATTCGGGGACAATCAGCCCCAGCATTTT. This sequence encodes CASSIVFGDNQPQHF.

On this clone itself: This sample includes further DNA sequences coding for the same CDR3. The chain combines TRBV5-1 with TRBJ2-1; the D gene is possibly TRBD2 (6 bases). Trimming pared 0 bases from V and 1 base from J, leaving 8 bases between. Germline V gives CDR1 SGHRS, CDR2 YFSETQ. This CDR3 spans 15 amino acids. CDR3 protein: CASSLGSGSYNEQFF. The CDR3 coding sequence is TGCGCCAGCAGCTTGGGTAGCGGATCCTACAATGAGCAGTTCTTC.